This entry is about one T cell receptor beta chain. The sample belongs to a study of blood T cell repertoires in COVID-19. Study at large: Specimens from acute and convalescent COVID-19 originated in the United States, Italy and Spain.

Participant reports of clinical history set cohort assignment. The CDR3 is 13 amino acids. J gave up 5 bases and V 6 bases, and 6 bases lay outside the gene matches. Germline V CDR1 and CDR2: LNHDA, SQIVND (reference sequence). Study processing details: Cell counts per sample came from amplifying reference gene primers. The table came from immunoSEQ multiplex PCR; TCRdb's copy has only in-frame clones and leaves some out. V and J calls and clone size are given by that table; D and trimming were obtained from the DNA. There are a few hundred thousand clones in the sample; about 88% occur only once, and 0.95% to 1.1% lies in the top ten.

The sample taken for sequencing was PBMCs or T cells enriched from blood (not recorded which). This TCR derives from a woman aged 25 to 39 who had been exposed to COVID-19. The chain is built from TRBV19 and TRBJ2-7; the match to TRBD2 covers 8 bases. This CDR3 reads CASRTSAPHEQYF. The CDR3 region has the DNA TGTGCCAGTAGGACTAGCGCTCCCCACGAGCAGTACTTC.